This TCR beta chain is drawn from a study of monozygotic twins with inflammatory bowel disease. Study-level points and caveats: Support for a single strong signal or clonotype associated with IBD was absent. Inverse Simpson values showed less TCRbeta diversity in IBD patients than in their healthy co-twins.

Points on this clonotype: Its antigen is undetermined.

CDR3 length equals 15 residues. Germline assignment: CDR1 LGHNA and CDR2 YSLEER. Per TCR library, approximately 3.5 ug of total RNA was used. Across eight separate reactions for each sample, cDNA was made. TCRdb re-called the 5' RACE reads; every CDR3 protein appears as one record, without DNA. This sample's clone table lists over 350,000 distinct CDR3 sequences. The receptor comes from a human donor with ulcerative colitis or Crohn's disease, or a healthy co-twin of an affected twin (not recorded which). Material for sequencing was blood. The chain combines TRBV4-3 with TRBJ1-2; the TCRdb call, TRBD1, lacks DNA for checking. The CDR3 reads CASSQEAGGLYGYTF.